Here is one T cell receptor (beta chain) with its context. PCR was performed using 60 Vbeta and 13 Jbeta primers. Using immunoSEQ multiplex PCR, the repertoire was profiled, and TCRdb retains in-frame clones only, with some absent. The repertoire holds approximately 250,000 clones, just under 80% seen once, with about 0.45% in the top ten. These data come from a study of cytomegalovirus exposure and HLA in healthy donors. The clonotype comes from a boy younger than 18 in good health and CMV-seronegative. The sample comprised PBMCs.

The CDR3, as DNA: TGCGCCAGCAGCCCGAGAACGGTAGCTGAGACCCAGTACTTC. Translation gives CASSPRTVAETQYF. This chain joins TRBV5-1 and TRBJ2-5; D is unclear. CDR3 length equals 14 residues. V lost 4 bases to trimming and J lost 5 bases, with 15 bases between them. Germline V gene lookup returns CDR1 SGHRS and CDR2 YFSETQ.